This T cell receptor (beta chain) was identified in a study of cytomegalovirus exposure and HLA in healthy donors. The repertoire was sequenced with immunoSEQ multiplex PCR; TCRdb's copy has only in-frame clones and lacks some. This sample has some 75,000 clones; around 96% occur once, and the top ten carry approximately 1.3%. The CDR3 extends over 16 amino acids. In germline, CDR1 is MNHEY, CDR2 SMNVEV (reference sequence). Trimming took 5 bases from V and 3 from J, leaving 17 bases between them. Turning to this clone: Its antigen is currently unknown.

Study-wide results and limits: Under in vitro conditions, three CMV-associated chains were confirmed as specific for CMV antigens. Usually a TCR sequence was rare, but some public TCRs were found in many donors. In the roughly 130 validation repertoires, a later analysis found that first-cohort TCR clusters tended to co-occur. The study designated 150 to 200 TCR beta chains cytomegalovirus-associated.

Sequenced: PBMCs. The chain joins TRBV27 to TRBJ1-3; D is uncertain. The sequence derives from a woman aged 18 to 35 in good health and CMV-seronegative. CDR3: CASSPRVAAGGNTIYF. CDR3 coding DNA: TGTGCCAGCAGTCCGCGGGTCGCTGCCGGTGGAAACACCATATATTTT.